The rows below give T cell receptor beta chains drawn from one sample of a study of cytomegalovirus exposure and HLA in healthy donors. Generated by immunoSEQ multiplex PCR, the TCRdb table keeps only in-frame clones and is missing some. The table includes around 130,000 clones, more than 65% detected once. Sequenced sample: PBMCs. The source of these receptors is a man aged 18 to 30 in good health and CMV-seropositive. Both conserved end residues are part of each CDR3. A D gene is named only where the DNA matches it firmly. The listing skips clone size in some rows; elsewhere it reads once, few, many or a size class.

J gene | D gene | clone size | V gene | CDR3 protein | CDR3 DNA
TRBJ2-6 | TRBD1 | once | TRBV7-3 | CASSGTGGSGANVLTF | TGTGCCAGCAGCGGTACAGGGGGCTCTGGGGCCAACGTCCTGACTTTC
TRBJ2-1 | - | few | TRBV7-3 | CASSQTSLHEQFF | TGTGCCAGCAGTCAAACTAGTCTCCATGAGCAGTTCTTC
TRBJ1-1 | - | - | TRBV18 | CASSPYAAELNTEAFF | TGTGCCAGCTCACCCTACGCGGCGGAACTTAACACTGAAGCTTTCTTT
TRBJ2-1 | TRBD2 | once | TRBV7-8 | CASSLYSGSWNEQFF | TGTGCCAGCAGCTTATACAGCGGGAGTTGGAATGAGCAGTTCTTC
TRBJ1-1 | - | - | TRBV19 | CASSGVAEALF | TGTGCCAGTAGCGGGGTGGCTGAAGCTCTCTTT
TRBJ1-2 | - | few | TRBV29-1 | CSVEPFLANYGYTF | TGCAGCGTTGAACCGTTCTTAGCTAACTATGGCTACACCTTC
TRBJ1-2 | TRBD1 | once | TRBV5-1 | CASSANRGRSYGYTF | TGCGCCAGCAGCGCTAACAGGGGGCGCAGCTATGGCTACACCTTC
TRBJ2-7 | TRBD2 | - | TRBV7-8 | CASSRGLAGTASSYEQYF | TGTGCCAGCAGCCGTGGACTAGCGGGAACCGCAAGCTCCTACGAGCAGTACTTC
TRBJ2-7 | - | once | TRBV27 | CASSFGLRDSEQYF | TGTGCCAGCAGTTTCGGACTGCGGGACTCCGAGCAGTACTTC
TRBJ2-5 | - | once | TRBV5-1 | CASSSGQETQYF | TGCGCCAGCAGTTCGGGCCAAGAGACCCAGTACTTC
TRBJ2-4 | - | - | TRBV12-5 | CASGASRGNIQYF | TGTGCTAGTGGGGCGTCGCGGGGAAACATTCAGTACTTC
TRBJ1-2 | - | - | TRBV13 | CASSPRTRPTYTF | TGTGCCAGCAGCCCCCGGACACGGCCAACCTACACCTTC
TRBJ1-4 | - | - | TRBV6-5 | CASSFLQGEKLFF | TGTGCCAGCAGTTTTCTCCAGGGTGAAAAACTGTTTTTT
TRBJ2-1 | - | - | TRBV5-1 | CASSLETGVLMGEQFF | TGCGCCAGCAGCTTGGAGACAGGAGTTTTAATGGGTGAGCAGTTCTTC
TRBJ2-7 | TRBD2 | - | TRBV27 | CASSSGGGGSYEQYF | TGTGCCAGCAGTTCCGGGGGGGGCGGGTCCTACGAGCAGTACTTC
TRBJ1-5 | TRBD1 | - | TRBV7-9 | CASSPGGYQPQHF | TGTGCCAGCAGCCCAGGGGGGTATCAGCCCCAGCATTTT
TRBJ1-1 | TRBD1 | - | TRBV14 | CASKGQGATEAFF | TGTGCCAGCAAAGGACAGGGGGCTACTGAAGCTTTCTTT
TRBJ2-7 | - | - | TRBV7-9 | CSSSETRSSYEQYF | TGTTCCAGCAGCGAGACTCGGAGCTCCTACGAGCAGTACTTC
TRBJ2-2 | - | - | TRBV10-1 | CASSESGRGTGELFF | TGCGCCAGCAGTGAGTCAGGCAGGGGCACCGGGGAGCTGTTTTTT
TRBJ1-5 | TRBD1 | - | TRBV18 | CASSQRQGISQPQHF | TGTGCCAGCTCACAGAGACAGGGGATTTCACAGCCCCAGCATTTT
TRBJ2-1 | - | - | TRBV19 | CASNPGHYSYNEQFF | TGTGCCAGTAATCCAGGGCATTACTCCTACAATGAGCAGTTCTTC
TRBJ1-2 | TRBD1 | - | TRBV28 | CEEQFAGGAEGYTF | TGTGAGGAGCAGTTTGCAGGGGGCGCCGAGGGCTACACCTTC
TRBJ2-1 | TRBD2 | few | TRBV4-2 | CASSPGTSDTNEQFF | TGTGCCAGCAGCCCCGGGACTAGCGATACGAATGAGCAGTTCTTC
TRBJ1-2 | TRBD1 | - | TRBV7-2 | CASSLGAGGASYTF | TGTGCCAGCAGCCTAGGGGCAGGGGGCGCGAGCTACACCTTC
TRBJ1-4 | - | - | TRBV5-1 | CASSLGGVATNEKLFF | TGCGCCAGCAGCTTGGGTGGAGTTGCAACTAATGAAAAACTGTTTTTT
TRBJ1-4 | - | - | TRBV5-6 | CASSLVEFNEKLFF | TGTGCCAGCAGCTTGGTGGAGTTTAATGAAAAACTGTTTTTT
TRBJ2-7 | - | - | TRBV4-1 | CASSHPGLWEQYF | TGCGCCAGCAGCCACCCAGGCTTATGGGAGCAGTACTTC
TRBJ1-1 | TRBD1 | - | TRBV5-6 | CASSLKGAGGSGTEAFF | TGTGCCAGCAGCTTAAAGGGGGCAGGGGGGAGTGGCACTGAAGCTTTCTTT
TRBJ1-5 | TRBD1 | - | TRBV6-1 | CASSRTGARNQPQHF | TGTGCCAGCAGTAGGACAGGGGCACGCAATCAGCCCCAGCATTTT
TRBJ2-5 | TRBD2 | few | TRBV4-1 | CASSQPSGRRKTQYF | TGCGCCAGCAGCCAACCTAGCGGACGACGAAAGACCCAGTACTTC
TRBJ2-2 | - | - | TRBV9 | CASSETGNTGELFF | TGTGCCAGCAGCGAGACAGGGAACACCGGGGAGCTGTTTTTT
TRBJ1-2 | TRBD1 | few | TRBV7-2 | CASRDSGGRGYTF | TGTGCCAGCCGGGACAGCGGGGGTAGAGGCTACACCTTC
TRBJ2-7 | - | - | TRBV6-6 | CASSYKGGLNYEQYF | TGTGCCAGCAGTTACAAAGGAGGGCTGAACTACGAGCAGTACTTC
TRBJ1-1 | - | few | TRBV6-6 | CASRIARGGNTEAFF | TGTGCCAGCAGAATCGCGAGGGGGGGGAACACTGAAGCTTTCTTT
TRBJ1-5 | - | - | TRBV19 | CASSSTGAYSNQPQHF | TGTGCCAGTAGCTCGACAGGAGCTTATAGCAATCAGCCCCAGCATTTT
TRBJ1-1 | - | - | TRBV11-2 | CATGVSSASDTEAFF | TGTGCCACCGGGGTTTCCTCCGCGTCGGACACTGAAGCTTTCTTT
TRBJ2-7 | - | - | TRBV5-4 | CASSLGSGQGHEQYF | TGTGCCAGCAGCTTGGGGAGCGGGCAGGGCCACGAGCAGTACTTC
TRBJ2-3 | TRBD2 | - | TRBV11-3 | CASSLGQRGSTDTQYF | TGTGCCAGCAGCTTAGGCCAGCGGGGGAGCACAGATACGCAGTATTTT
TRBJ1-2 | TRBD1 | - | TRBV29-1 | CSVYTGTGDNYGYTF | TGCAGCGTTTATACCGGGACAGGGGATAACTATGGCTACACCTTC
TRBJ2-7 | TRBD1 | - | TRBV28 | CASSFSGQGAYEQYF | TGTGCCAGCAGTTTTTCAGGACAGGGGGCCTACGAGCAGTACTTC